These T cell receptor beta chains were read from a single sample in a study of cytomegalovirus exposure and HLA in healthy donors. Using immunoSEQ multiplex PCR, the repertoire was profiled, and TCRdb retains in-frame clones only, with some absent. The repertoire consists of about 200,000 clones, with around three quarters occurring once and the leading ten covering under 2%. The sample comprised PBMCs. Source of these receptors: a man aged 30-40 years in good health and CMV-seronegative. Each CDR3 is given with its conserved first and last residue. Fields, in order: clone size, V gene, J gene, D gene, CDR3 protein, CDR3 DNA. The D gene is left open where the match is weak. Only some rows state a clone size, as once, few, many or a class for expanded clones.

clone size: -
V gene: TRBV28
J gene: TRBJ2-7
D gene: TRBD2
CDR3 protein: CASRQLADYEQYF
CDR3 DNA: TGTGCCAGCAGACAACTAGCGGACTACGAGCAGTACTTC

clone size: -
V gene: TRBV19
J gene: TRBJ2-2
D gene: -
CDR3 protein: CASSIGRVELFF
CDR3 DNA: TGTGCCAGTAGTATCGGTAGAGTGGAGCTGTTTTTT

clone size: -
V gene: TRBV11-3
J gene: TRBJ2-7
D gene: TRBD1
CDR3 protein: CASSHRDSPYEQYF
CDR3 DNA: TGTGCCAGCAGCCACCGGGACAGTCCCTACGAGCAGTACTTC

clone size: -
V gene: TRBV14
J gene: TRBJ2-7
D gene: TRBD2
CDR3 protein: CASSRTSGSLEQYF
CDR3 DNA: TGTGCCAGCAGCCGGACTAGCGGGAGTCTGGAGCAGTACTTC

clone size: -
V gene: TRBV11-2
J gene: TRBJ2-5
D gene: TRBD2
CDR3 protein: CASSLGLAGEYQETQYF
CDR3 DNA: TGTGCCAGCAGCTTAGGACTAGCGGGAGAGTACCAAGAGACCCAGTACTTC

clone size: -
V gene: TRBV19
J gene: TRBJ2-5
D gene: TRBD1
CDR3 protein: CASSTGGRGTETQYF
CDR3 DNA: TGTGCCAGTAGTACGGGCGGCAGGGGGACAGAGACCCAGTACTTC

clone size: -
V gene: TRBV5-1
J gene: TRBJ2-1
D gene: -
CDR3 protein: CASSLNPSSYEQFF
CDR3 DNA: TGCGCCAGCAGCTTGAATCCTAGTAGCTATGAGCAGTTCTTC

clone size: -
V gene: TRBV28
J gene: TRBJ1-6
D gene: -
CDR3 protein: CASSSAGGAIFESPLHF
CDR3 DNA: TGTGCCAGCAGTTCCGCGGGAGGGGCGATTTTTGAGTCACCCCTCCACTTT

clone size: -
V gene: TRBV7-3
J gene: TRBJ2-1
D gene: -
CDR3 protein: CASSFLGKLGEQFF
CDR3 DNA: TGTGCCAGCAGCTTCCTCGGGAAGTTAGGTGAGCAGTTCTTC

clone size: once
V gene: TRBV19
J gene: TRBJ2-1
D gene: TRBD1
CDR3 protein: CASSIKGQAYNEQFF
CDR3 DNA: TGTGCCAGTAGTATTAAGGGACAGGCCTACAATGAGCAGTTCTTC

clone size: -
V gene: TRBV6-5
J gene: TRBJ2-1
D gene: -
CDR3 protein: CASSLATNYNEQFF
CDR3 DNA: TGTGCCAGCTCTCTAGCGACTAACTACAATGAGCAGTTCTTC

clone size: -
V gene: TRBV5-1
J gene: TRBJ2-5
D gene: TRBD2
CDR3 protein: CASSTSGSGGTQYF
CDR3 DNA: TGCGCCAGCAGCACAAGCGGGAGCGGGGGGACCCAGTACTTC

clone size: -
V gene: TRBV7-9
J gene: TRBJ2-3
D gene: -
CDR3 protein: CASRDSGRQGTQYF
CDR3 DNA: TGTGCCAGCCGCGATTCGGGACGCCAGGGGACGCAGTATTTT

clone size: -
V gene: TRBV7-9
J gene: TRBJ2-1
D gene: TRBD1
CDR3 protein: CASSLAHPGQGRPNEQFF
CDR3 DNA: TGTGCCAGCAGCTTAGCGCATCCCGGACAGGGGAGGCCGAATGAGCAGTTCTTC

clone size: -
V gene: TRBV19
J gene: TRBJ2-1
D gene: -
CDR3 protein: CASNSGFYNEQFF
CDR3 DNA: TGTGCCAGTAATTCGGGGTTCTACAATGAGCAGTTCTTC

clone size: -
V gene: TRBV2
J gene: TRBJ1-1
D gene: -
CDR3 protein: CASSDRREAFF
CDR3 DNA: TGTGCCAGCAGTGACAGGCGTGAAGCTTTCTTT

clone size: -
V gene: TRBV30
J gene: TRBJ2-6
D gene: -
CDR3 protein: CAWSPGFSSGANVLTF
CDR3 DNA: TGTGCCTGGAGCCCAGGCTTCAGCTCTGGGGCCAACGTCCTGACTTTC

clone size: -
V gene: TRBV6-5
J gene: TRBJ1-4
D gene: -
CDR3 protein: CASSYRGAGAGEKLFF
CDR3 DNA: TGTGCCAGCAGTTACCGCGGGGCGGGGGCCGGTGAAAAACTGTTTTTT

clone size: -
V gene: TRBV7-2
J gene: TRBJ2-5
D gene: -
CDR3 protein: CASSLGGVLDTYF
CDR3 DNA: TGTGCCAGCAGCTTAGGGGGAGTCCTTGACACGTACTTC

clone size: -
V gene: TRBV5-8
J gene: TRBJ1-5
D gene: TRBD1
CDR3 protein: CASSLRSGGQPQHF
CDR3 DNA: TGTGCCAGCAGCTTGCGATCAGGGGGACAGCCCCAGCATTTT

clone size: -
V gene: TRBV10-1
J gene: TRBJ2-7
D gene: TRBD1
CDR3 protein: CASSEGQGSPYEQYF
CDR3 DNA: TGCGCCAGCAGTGAAGGACAGGGGTCGCCCTACGAGCAGTACTTC

clone size: -
V gene: TRBV7-9
J gene: TRBJ1-2
D gene: -
CDR3 protein: CASSSGVNGYTF
CDR3 DNA: TGTGCCAGCAGCTCAGGGGTTAACGGCTACACCTTC

clone size: -
V gene: TRBV4-1
J gene: TRBJ2-5
D gene: -
CDR3 protein: CASSQDPLGGPGQYF
CDR3 DNA: TGCGCCAGCAGCCAAGATCCTTTGGGCGGGCCTGGGCAGTACTTC

clone size: -
V gene: TRBV25-1
J gene: TRBJ2-1
D gene: -
CDR3 protein: CASSGGLLQFF
CDR3 DNA: TGTGCCAGCAGTGGGGGACTTCTCCAGTTCTTC

clone size: -
V gene: TRBV6-5
J gene: TRBJ2-3
D gene: -
CDR3 protein: CASSYWQGGDTQYF
CDR3 DNA: TGTGCCAGCAGTTACTGGCAGGGTGGGGATACGCAGTATTTT

clone size: once
V gene: TRBV15
J gene: TRBJ2-1
D gene: TRBD2
CDR3 protein: CATSRGRTSGFYNEQFF
CDR3 DNA: TGTGCCACCAGCAGAGGAAGGACTAGCGGGTTCTACAATGAGCAGTTCTTC

clone size: -
V gene: TRBV7-7
J gene: TRBJ2-2
D gene: -
CDR3 protein: CASSFQGTGELFF
CDR3 DNA: TGTGCTAGCAGCTTCCAGGGCACCGGGGAGCTGTTTTTT

clone size: -
V gene: TRBV28
J gene: TRBJ2-5
D gene: -
CDR3 protein: CASSLPQGETQYF
CDR3 DNA: TGTGCCAGCAGCCTACCCCAGGGGGAGACCCAGTACTTC

clone size: medium-sized
V gene: TRBV10-1
J gene: TRBJ2-6
D gene: TRBD1
CDR3 protein: CASSEEQGPLTPSGANVLTF
CDR3 DNA: TGCGCCAGCAGTGAGGAACAGGGGCCCCTTACCCCCTCTGGGGCCAACGTCCTGACTTTC

clone size: once
V gene: TRBV7-9
J gene: TRBJ2-7
D gene: TRBD2
CDR3 protein: CASSLVSGGHYEQYF
CDR3 DNA: TGTGCCAGCAGCTTAGTTAGCGGGGGGCACTACGAGCAGTACTTC

clone size: -
V gene: TRBV19
J gene: TRBJ1-5
D gene: -
CDR3 protein: CASKQGNQPQHF
CDR3 DNA: TGTGCCAGTAAACAGGGAAATCAGCCCCAGCATTTT

clone size: -
V gene: TRBV19
J gene: TRBJ1-1
D gene: -
CDR3 protein: CASSIQRLNTEAFF
CDR3 DNA: TGTGCCAGTAGTATCCAGCGGCTGAACACTGAAGCTTTCTTT

clone size: -
V gene: TRBV19
J gene: TRBJ1-1
D gene: -
CDR3 protein: CASRSRVNTEAFF
CDR3 DNA: TGTGCCAGTAGGTCCAGGGTGAACACTGAAGCTTTCTTT

clone size: few
V gene: TRBV27
J gene: TRBJ2-1
D gene: TRBD1
CDR3 protein: CASSSRDRGNEQFF
CDR3 DNA: TGTGCCAGCAGTTCCCGGGACAGGGGTAATGAGCAGTTCTTC

clone size: -
V gene: TRBV19
J gene: TRBJ2-7
D gene: -
CDR3 protein: CASSIRVAGSSYEQYF
CDR3 DNA: TGTGCCAGTAGTATCCGGGTAGCTGGTTCCTCCTACGAGCAGTACTTC

clone size: -
V gene: TRBV2
J gene: TRBJ2-7
D gene: TRBD2
CDR3 protein: CASSGLSGRYEQYF
CDR3 DNA: TGTGCCAGCAGTGGGCTTAGCGGGAGGTACGAGCAGTACTTC

clone size: -
V gene: TRBV4-1
J gene: TRBJ2-7
D gene: -
CDR3 protein: CASSQGRFTGEQYF
CDR3 DNA: TGCGCCAGCAGCCAAGGTCGCTTCACGGGGGAGCAGTACTTC

clone size: -
V gene: TRBV11-3
J gene: TRBJ2-1
D gene: TRBD2
CDR3 protein: CASSARGEFSYNEQFF
CDR3 DNA: TGTGCCAGCAGCGCCCGGGGGGAGTTTTCCTACAATGAGCAGTTCTTC

clone size: -
V gene: TRBV2
J gene: TRBJ1-1
D gene: -
CDR3 protein: CASKVGQKITEAFF
CDR3 DNA: TGTGCCAGCAAAGTCGGTCAAAAGATCACTGAAGCTTTCTTT

clone size: -
V gene: TRBV5-1
J gene: TRBJ2-7
D gene: -
CDR3 protein: CASRDKQGTTYEQYF
CDR3 DNA: TGCGCCAGCAGGGACAAACAGGGTACTACCTACGAGCAGTACTTC

clone size: -
V gene: TRBV7-9
J gene: TRBJ2-3
D gene: TRBD1
CDR3 protein: CASSLSGQGNTDTQYF
CDR3 DNA: TGTGCCAGCAGCTTATCGGGACAGGGAAACACAGATACGCAGTATTTT

clone size: -
V gene: TRBV27
J gene: TRBJ2-7
D gene: TRBD2
CDR3 protein: CASSSISGSTHEQYF
CDR3 DNA: TGTGCCAGCAGTTCCATTAGCGGGAGTACCCACGAGCAGTACTTC

clone size: few
V gene: TRBV11-2
J gene: TRBJ2-1
D gene: TRBD2
CDR3 protein: CASSFTSGRLHNEQFF
CDR3 DNA: TGTGCCAGCAGCTTCACTAGCGGGAGGCTCCACAATGAGCAGTTCTTC

clone size: -
V gene: TRBV7-8
J gene: TRBJ2-3
D gene: TRBD2
CDR3 protein: CASSLVGGLAGTDTQYF
CDR3 DNA: TGTGCCAGCAGCTTAGTCGGGGGACTAGCGGGAACAGATACGCAGTATTTT

clone size: -
V gene: TRBV5-4
J gene: TRBJ2-1
D gene: -
CDR3 protein: CASSLAGQGGPLSYNEQFF
CDR3 DNA: TGTGCCAGCAGCTTGGCGGGGCAGGGAGGTCCTCTCTCCTACAATGAGCAGTTCTTC

clone size: few
V gene: TRBV30
J gene: TRBJ2-7
D gene: -
CDR3 protein: CAWSVRQGHEQYF
CDR3 DNA: TGTGCCTGGAGTGTACGTCAGGGGCACGAGCAGTACTTC

clone size: -
V gene: TRBV7-2
J gene: TRBJ1-1
D gene: TRBD1
CDR3 protein: CASSPRQGMNTEAFF
CDR3 DNA: TGTGCCAGCAGCCCTAGACAGGGAATGAACACTGAAGCTTTCTTT

clone size: once
V gene: TRBV5-5
J gene: TRBJ2-7
D gene: TRBD1
CDR3 protein: CASSWRQGAYEQYF
CDR3 DNA: TGTGCCAGCAGCTGGCGGCAGGGGGCCTACGAGCAGTACTTC

clone size: -
V gene: TRBV5-6
J gene: TRBJ2-3
D gene: -
CDR3 protein: CASSLTSTDTQYF
CDR3 DNA: TGTGCCAGCAGCTTAACTAGCACAGATACGCAGTATTTT

clone size: -
V gene: TRBV6-5
J gene: TRBJ2-7
D gene: -
CDR3 protein: CASSYQRGQNYEQYF
CDR3 DNA: TGTGCCAGCAGTTACCAACGAGGCCAAAACTACGAGCAGTACTTC

clone size: few
V gene: TRBV7-9
J gene: TRBJ2-5
D gene: TRBD2
CDR3 protein: CASSRDGGSSETQYF
CDR3 DNA: TGTGCCAGCAGCCGGGACGGGGGGAGTTCAGAGACCCAGTACTTC

clone size: -
V gene: TRBV2
J gene: TRBJ2-7
D gene: -
CDR3 protein: CASMAAGAYEQYF
CDR3 DNA: TGTGCCAGCATGGCCGCAGGGGCCTACGAGCAGTACTTC

clone size: -
V gene: TRBV30
J gene: TRBJ1-1
D gene: -
CDR3 protein: CAWSRSDKNTEAFF
CDR3 DNA: TGTGCCTGGAGTCGGTCCGACAAAAACACTGAAGCTTTCTTT

clone size: -
V gene: TRBV4-1
J gene: TRBJ2-3
D gene: TRBD2
CDR3 protein: CASSHALAGVTQREEDTQYF
CDR3 DNA: TGCGCCAGCAGCCACGCACTAGCGGGAGTGACACAGAGGGAGGAAGATACGCAGTATTTT

clone size: -
V gene: TRBV6-5
J gene: TRBJ1-6
D gene: -
CDR3 protein: CASSSAGLVSPLHF
CDR3 DNA: TGTGCCAGCAGTTCAGCAGGGTTAGTTTCACCCCTCCACTTT

clone size: -
V gene: TRBV5-1
J gene: TRBJ2-3
D gene: -
CDR3 protein: CASSLDSTDTQYF
CDR3 DNA: TGCGCCAGCAGCTTGGACTCTACAGATACGCAGTATTTT

clone size: -
V gene: TRBV28
J gene: TRBJ1-2
D gene: -
CDR3 protein: CASSLEQVYGYTF
CDR3 DNA: TGTGCCAGCAGTTTAGAACAGGTCTATGGCTACACCTTC